The following is a T cell receptor (beta chain) sequence with its context. What it binds is not known. Running of the assay took place at deep level. Method: immunoSEQ multiplex PCR; TCRdb's copy keeps in-frame clones and lacks some. Here the sample spans 2 million to 2.5 million clones, approximately 94% being singletons. The data are from a study of shared clonotypes between healthy human individuals. Study-wide findings and caveats: Rarefaction showed sorted-subset sequencing was incomplete despite large depth.

The CDR3 has 12 residues. Per germline, CDR1 MNHEY and CDR2 SVGAGI. Trimming left V 5 bases short and J 7 bases short, with 11 bases between. Sequencing input: naive CD4+ T cells sorted from blood. Subset here: CD45RA+ positively selected. The sequence derives from a young man in good health. The rearrangement links TRBV6-5 to TRBJ1-2; a possible D gene is TRBD1 (6 bases). This CDR3 reads CASSRSRGGYTF. The CDR3 nucleotides read TGTGCCAGCAGTCGAAGCAGGGGTGGCTACACCTTC.